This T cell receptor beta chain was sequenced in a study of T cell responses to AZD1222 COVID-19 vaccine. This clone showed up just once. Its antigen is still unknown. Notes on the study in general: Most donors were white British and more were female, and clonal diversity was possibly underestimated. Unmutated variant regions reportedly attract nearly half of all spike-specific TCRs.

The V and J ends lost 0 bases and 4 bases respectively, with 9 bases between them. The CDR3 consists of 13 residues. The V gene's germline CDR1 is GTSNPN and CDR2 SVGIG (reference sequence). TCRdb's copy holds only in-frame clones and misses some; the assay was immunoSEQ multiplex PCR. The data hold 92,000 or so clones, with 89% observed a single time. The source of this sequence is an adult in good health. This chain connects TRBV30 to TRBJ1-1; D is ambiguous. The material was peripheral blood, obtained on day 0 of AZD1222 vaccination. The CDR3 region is CAWSVAGGTEAFF. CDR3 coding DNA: TGTGCCTGGAGTGTAGCGGGTGGCACTGAAGCTTTCTTT.